This T cell receptor (beta chain) was captured by sequencing in a study of regulatory T cells in long-lasting Graves disease. To make TCR beta libraries, researchers used iRepertoire HTBI primers and Arm-PCR of CDR3 regions. TCRdb reprocessed the multiplex PCR reads with MiXCR, giving one entry per CDR3 protein. The sample contains 400,000 to 550,000 distinct CDR3 sequences, roughly 15% of which appear only once. Time point in this sample: newly diagnosed GD, antithyroid drugs for less than 3 months. After RNA was extracted from PBMCs, the TCR library was made from it. The length of the CDR3 is 15 residues. The V end lost 5 bases, the J end lost 0 bases, and 13 bases lay between the germline ends. Germline CDR1 reads MNHEY; CDR2 reads SVGEGT. These records were also assigned to another study, of T cells in Graves' hyperthyroidism and ophthalmopathy.

This chain joins TRBV6-2 or TRBV6-3 and TRBJ1-1, with a weak D call TRBD1 (5 bases). This specimen was peripheral blood mononuclear cells (PBMCs), taken at new diagnosis, from a patient treated with antithyroid drugs. This receptor was obtained from a woman between 18 and 29 years old with Graves disease. CDR3 amino acids: CASSEWDGMNTEAFF. In DNA form, the CDR3 reads TGTGCCAGCAGTGAATGGGACGGAATGAACACTGAAGCTTTCTTT.